Following are 13 T cell receptor beta chains from one sample sequenced in a study of blood T cell repertoires in COVID-19. The assay was immunoSEQ multiplex PCR, and TCRdb's table has in-frame clones only and misses some. The table shows fewer than 150,000 clones, with 75% to 90% occurring only once. The specimen was PBMCs or T cells enriched from blood (not recorded which). Receptors originate from a man aged 30 to 39 who had recovered from COVID-19.

The V gene is TRBV5-6, the J gene TRBJ1-6, with D uncertain. V was pared by 3 bases and J by 4 bases, with 5 bases between. Germline CDR1 and CDR2: SGHDT and YYEEEE. The CDR3 runs 13 residues. The CDR3 bases are TGTGCCAGCAGCTCAAATTATAATTCACCCCTCCACTTT. Translating it yields CASSSNYNSPLHF.

V and J are TRBV5-6 and TRBJ2-7; the D gene is possibly TRBD2 (6 bases). V lost 5 bases and J lost 5, with 14 bases in between. CDR1 is SGHDT, CDR2 YYEEEE, per germline. The length of the CDR3 is 13 residues. DNA of the CDR3: TGTGCCAGCAGACACTGGGGGGTCGACGAGCAGTACTTC. It yields the protein CASRHWGVDEQYF.

The gene calls are TRBV5-1 and TRBJ2-7; 7 bases align to TRBD2. This CDR3 comprises 14 residues. Germline CDR1 is SGHRS and CDR2 is YFSETQ. With V trimmed by 0 bases and J by 5 bases, 5 bases remained unmatched. CDR3 sequence: CASSLGRESNEQYF. The DNA for the CDR3 is TGCGCCAGCAGCTTGGGGCGGGAGTCCAACGAGCAGTACTTC.

This clone was counted a single time. V usage is TRBV11-2 and J usage is TRBJ2-3; the D gene is possibly TRBD2 (6 bases). The CDR3 has 15 residues. Germline values: CDR1 SGHAT, CDR2 FQNNGV. Trimming removed 4 bases from V and 2 bases from J, with 13 bases in between. The CDR3 DNA reads as TGTGCCAGCAGCTCCCGGGAGCGCAACACAGATACGCAGTATTTT. Its translation: CASSSRERNTDTQYF.

This clone appeared many times. V gene TRBV30 combines with J gene TRBJ2-7; maybe TRBD2 (5 bases). Trimming removed 3 bases from V and 7 bases from J, with 10 bases in between. CDR3 length equals 11 residues. Looked up from germline, CDR1 is GTSNPN and CDR2 is SVGIG (reference sequence). The CDR3 sequence is CAWSLRREQYF. DNA for the CDR3: TGTGCCTGGAGCTTACGGAGGGAGCAGTACTTC.

The chain is built from TRBV5-6 and TRBJ1-1, with 7 nucleotides matching TRBD1. The CDR3 extends over 14 amino acids. Trimming at V came to 3 bases and at J to 2 bases, leaving 4 bases not matched to a gene. Germline lookup yields CDR1 SGHDT and CDR2 YYEEEE. The CDR3 here is CASSSQGGNTEAFF. The DNA of the CDR3 is TGTGCCAGCAGCTCCCAGGGGGGAAACACTGAAGCTTTCTTT.

The V and J genes are TRBV6-4 and TRBJ2-1; TRBD2 agrees at 14 bases. The ends lost 4 bases at V and 1 base at J; junction bases unmatched: 0. CDR1 and CDR2 (germline): MRHNA, SNTAGT. The CDR3 covers 16 residues. The chain's CDR3 is CASSGTSGRSYNEQFF. The DNA of the CDR3 is TGTGCCAGCAGTGGGACTAGCGGGAGGTCCTACAATGAGCAGTTCTTC.

The J gene is TRBJ2-3, the V gene TRBV10-1, with TRBD1 matching 8 bases. Per the germline V gene, CDR1 is WNHNN and CDR2 is SYGVQD (reference sequence). After removal of 10 bases from V and 6 bases from J, the junction contained 12 bases not matched to a gene. CDR3 size: 14 residues. The CDR3 is CANHPGTGFDTQYF. CDR3 coding DNA: TGCGCCAACCACCCCGGGACAGGCTTCGATACGCAGTATTTT.

This rearrangement joins TRBV11-2 to TRBJ2-7, with TRBD2 as a possible D gene (6 bases). Germline CDR1 reads SGHAT; CDR2 reads FQNNGV. The ends were cut back, 1 base at V and 0 bases at J, with 10 bases in the middle. The CDR3 runs to 15 residues. For the CDR3, the DNA is TGTGCCAGCAGCTTAGGAGCGGGTGTCTCCTACGAGCAGTACTTC. Translating gives CASSLGAGVSYEQYF.

This chain links TRBV4-1 with TRBJ2-5, with 7 bases lining up with TRBD2. The CDR3 covers 15 residues. The V and J ends lost 3 bases and 5 bases, in that order; junction bases with no gene match: 9. Germline-derived CDR1 and CDR2 are MGHRA and YSYEKL. As DNA, the CDR3 is TGCGCCAGCAGCCAGGCCGGACTAGTGGGGGAGACCCAGTACTTC. As protein: CASSQAGLVGETQYF.

The chain is built from TRBV15 and TRBJ2-1, with 7 bases aligning to TRBD1. The J segment lost 4 bases and the V segment lost 3 bases, leaving 9 bases of the junction unmatched. This CDR3 has 16 amino acids. From germline, CDR1 is LNHNV and CDR2 YYDKDF (reference sequence). The CDR3 region is CATSSYRGHDYNEQFF. The DNA of the CDR3 is TGTGCCACCAGCAGCTACAGGGGACACGATTACAATGAGCAGTTCTTC.

V gene TRBV2 combines with J gene TRBJ2-3, with TRBD1 as a possible D gene (5 bases). The CDR3 spans 16 residues. The V gene's germline CDR1 is SNHLY and CDR2 FYNNEI. The V end lost 4 bases, the J end lost 6 bases, and 20 bases lay between the germline ends. CDR3 nucleotides: TGTGCCAGCAGTGGACCCAAAAGGGGCACAGTGGATACGCAGTATTTT. This translates into CASSGPKRGTVDTQYF.

This sequence joins TRBV2 and TRBJ2-4; D perhaps matches TRBD2 (6 bases). This CDR3 is 12 amino acids long. Deletions cut 8 bases from V and 8 bases from J, with 13 bases between. CDR1 and CDR2 from the germline V gene are SNHLY and FYNNEI. The CDR3 bases are TGTGCCAGCGGAGGGGCGCGGGACATTCAGTACTTC. This gives the protein CASGGARDIQYF.